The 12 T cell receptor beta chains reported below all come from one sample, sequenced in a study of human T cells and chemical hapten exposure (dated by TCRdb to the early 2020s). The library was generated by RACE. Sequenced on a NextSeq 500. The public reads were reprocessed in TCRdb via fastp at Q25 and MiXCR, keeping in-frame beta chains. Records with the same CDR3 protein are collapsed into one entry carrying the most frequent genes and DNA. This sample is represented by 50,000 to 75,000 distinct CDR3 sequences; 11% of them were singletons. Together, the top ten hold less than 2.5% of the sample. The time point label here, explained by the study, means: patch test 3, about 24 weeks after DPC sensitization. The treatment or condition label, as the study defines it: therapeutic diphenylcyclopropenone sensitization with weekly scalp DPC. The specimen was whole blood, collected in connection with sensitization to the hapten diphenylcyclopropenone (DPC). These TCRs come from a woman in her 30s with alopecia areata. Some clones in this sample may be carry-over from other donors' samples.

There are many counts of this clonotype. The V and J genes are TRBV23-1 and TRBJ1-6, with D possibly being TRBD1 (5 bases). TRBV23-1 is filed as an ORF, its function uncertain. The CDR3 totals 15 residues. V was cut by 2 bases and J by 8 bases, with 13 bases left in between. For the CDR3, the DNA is TGCGCCAGCAGTCAAAAGGACAAGCCATATTCACCCCTCCACTTT. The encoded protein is CASSQKDKPYSPLHF.

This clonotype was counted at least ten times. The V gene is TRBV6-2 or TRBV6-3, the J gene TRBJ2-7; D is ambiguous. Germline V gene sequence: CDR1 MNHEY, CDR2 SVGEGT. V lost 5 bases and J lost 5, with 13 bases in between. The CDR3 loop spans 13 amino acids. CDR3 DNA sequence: TGTGCCAGCAGTCCTCCGGTACGTCACGAGCAGTACTTC. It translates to CASSPPVRHEQYF.

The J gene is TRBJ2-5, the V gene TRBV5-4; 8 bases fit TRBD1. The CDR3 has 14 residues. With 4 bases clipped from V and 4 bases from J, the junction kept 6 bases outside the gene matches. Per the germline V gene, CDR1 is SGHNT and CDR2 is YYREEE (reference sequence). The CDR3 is CASSAQGAVETQYF. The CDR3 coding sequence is TGTGCCAGCAGCGCCCAGGGGGCTGTAGAGACCCAGTACTTC.

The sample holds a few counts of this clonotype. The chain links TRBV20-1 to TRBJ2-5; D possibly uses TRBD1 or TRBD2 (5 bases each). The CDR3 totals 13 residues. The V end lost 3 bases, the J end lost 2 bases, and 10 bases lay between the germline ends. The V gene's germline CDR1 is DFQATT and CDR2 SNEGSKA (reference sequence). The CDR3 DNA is TGCAGTGCTAGTTTGGGGGAACAAGAGACCCAGTACTTC. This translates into CSASLGEQETQYF.

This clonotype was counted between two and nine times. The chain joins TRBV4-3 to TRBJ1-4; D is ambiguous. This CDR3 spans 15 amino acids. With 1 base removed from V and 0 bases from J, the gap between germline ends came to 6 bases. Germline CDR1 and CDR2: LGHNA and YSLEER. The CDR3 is CASSQVGATNEKLFF. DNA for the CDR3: TGCGCCAGCAGCCAAGTGGGAGCAACTAATGAAAAACTGTTTTTT.

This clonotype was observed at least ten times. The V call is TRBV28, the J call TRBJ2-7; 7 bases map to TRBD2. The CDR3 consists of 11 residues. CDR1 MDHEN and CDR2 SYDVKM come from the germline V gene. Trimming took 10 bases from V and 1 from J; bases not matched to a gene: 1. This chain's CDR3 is CATGGSYEQYF. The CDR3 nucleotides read TGTGCCACCGGGGGGTCCTACGAGCAGTACTTC. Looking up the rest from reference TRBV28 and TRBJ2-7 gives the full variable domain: DVKVTQSSRYLVKRTGEKVFLECVQDMDHENMFWYRQDPGLGLRLIYFSYDVKMKEKGDIPEGYSVSREKKERFSLILESASTNQTSMYLCATGGSYEQYFGPGTRLTVT.

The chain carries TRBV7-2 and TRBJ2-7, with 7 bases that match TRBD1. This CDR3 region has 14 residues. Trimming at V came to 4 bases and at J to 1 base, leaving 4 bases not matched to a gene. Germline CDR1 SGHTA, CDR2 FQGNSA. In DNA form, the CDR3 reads TGTGCCAGCAGCTCGGGGACAGCTTCCTACGAGCAGTACTTC. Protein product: CASSSGTASYEQYF.

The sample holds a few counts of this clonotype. CDR3 DNA: TGCAGTGCTAGAGACCCAGGGGGCGGGGATTCACCCCTCCACTTT. Translating it yields CSARDPGGGDSPLHF. The J gene is TRBJ1-6, the V gene TRBV20-1, with 8 bases fitting TRBD1. Trimming at V came to 0 bases and at J to 8 bases, leaving 6 bases not matched to a gene. Germline V gene lookup returns CDR1 DFQATT and CDR2 SNEGSKA (reference sequence). This CDR3 contains 15 residues.

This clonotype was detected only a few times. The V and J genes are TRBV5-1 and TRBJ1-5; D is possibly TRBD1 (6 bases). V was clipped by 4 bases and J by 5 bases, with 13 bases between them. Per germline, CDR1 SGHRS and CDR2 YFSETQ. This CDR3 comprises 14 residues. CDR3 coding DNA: TGCGCCAGCAGCCCCCAGGGGATGGATCAGCCCCAGCATTTT. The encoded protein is CASSPQGMDQPQHF. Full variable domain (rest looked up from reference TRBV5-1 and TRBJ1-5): KAGVTQTPRYLIKTRGQQVTLSCSPISGHRSVSWYQQTPGQGLQFLFEYFSETQRNKGNFPGRFSGRQFSNSRSEMNVSTLELGDSALYLCASSPQGMDQPQHFGDGTRLSIL.

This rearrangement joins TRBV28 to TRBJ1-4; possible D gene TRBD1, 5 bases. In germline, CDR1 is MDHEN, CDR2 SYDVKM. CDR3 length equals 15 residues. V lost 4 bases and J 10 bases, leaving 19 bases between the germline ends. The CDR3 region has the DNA TGTGCCAGCAGTTCCCCGGGACCGAGAAAGGGAAAACTGTTTTTT. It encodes CASSSPGPRKGKLFF.

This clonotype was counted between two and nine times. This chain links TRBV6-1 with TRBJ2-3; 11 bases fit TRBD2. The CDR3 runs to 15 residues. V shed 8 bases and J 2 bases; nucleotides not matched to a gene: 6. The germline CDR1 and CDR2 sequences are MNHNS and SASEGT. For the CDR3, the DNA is TGTGCCAGCCATCTACTAGCGGGGGACACAGATACGCAGTATTTT. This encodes CASHLLAGDTDTQYF.

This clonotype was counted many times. CDR3 sequence reads: CASSPAEALRTEAFF. The DNA of the CDR3 is TGTGCCAGCTCCCCCGCTGAGGCTTTGCGAACTGAAGCTTTCTTT. This rearrangement joins TRBV18 to TRBJ1-1; D not certain. Germline V lookup: CDR1 KGHSH, CDR2 LQKENI. Deletions cut 6 bases from V and 5 bases from J, with 19 bases between. There are 15 residues in the CDR3.